The source of this T cell receptor beta chain is a study of blood T cell repertoires in COVID-19. Looking at the study overall: Acute and convalescent COVID-19 samples came from the United States, Italy and Spain. Sources were T cells, B-cell-depleted T cells, or PBMCs; the material itself was cDNA or gDNA.

V dropped 0 bases and J dropped 8 bases, with 19 bases sitting between them. Germline V gives CDR1 SEHNR, CDR2 FQNEAQ (reference sequence). The CDR3 loop spans 16 amino acids. Measured with immunoSEQ multiplex PCR; TCRdb has only the in-frame clones, and not every one. The table shows 95,000 to 150,000 clones, with around nine tenths occurring only once. Source material: peripheral blood. This TCR was sampled from a man in his fifties with acute or convalescent COVID-19. The chain is built from TRBV7-9 and TRBJ1-2; D may be TRBD1 (5 bases). CDR3 loop: CASSLADEQALRGYTF. CDR3 DNA: TGTGCCAGCAGCTTAGCGGATGAACAGGCCCTCCGGGGCTACACCTTC.